This paragraph reports one T cell receptor beta chain. What it recognizes is unknown. This entry is derived from a study of cytomegalovirus exposure and HLA in healthy donors. Overall study findings and caveats: There were about 160 TCR beta chains listed as cytomegalovirus-associated.

Germline CDR1 is SGHNT and CDR2 is YENEEA. V lost 3 bases to trimming and J lost 1 base; unmatched junction nucleotides: 2. CDR3 length: 16 residues. Researchers ran the PCR with 60 Vbeta and 13 Jbeta primers. Profiled with immunoSEQ multiplex PCR; TCRdb holds only in-frame clones, not every one. The sample has more than 100,000 clones, over 60% seen once. The receptor comes from a woman aged 55-69 years in good health and CMV-seronegative. What was sequenced was PBMCs. The chain is built from TRBV11-3 and TRBJ2-1; 11 bases are a match to TRBD2. In nucleotides, the CDR3 is TGTGCCAGCAGCTTCACTAGCGGGAGTTCCTACAATGAGCAGTTCTTC. Its protein is CASSFTSGSSYNEQFF.